The present entry profiles one TCR beta chain with its context. This CDR3 is 14 amino acids long. From germline, CDR1 is KGHSH and CDR2 LQKENI. Trimming pared 2 bases from V and 4 bases from J, leaving 12 bases between. This specimen comes from a study of radiotherapy plus CTLA-4 blockade in lung cancer. Method: immunoSEQ multiplex PCR; TCRdb's copy keeps in-frame clones and lacks some. Seen here are 34,000 or so clones, around 75% observed once, and the top ten hold 14%. The receptor's source is a human donor with non-small cell lung cancer that progressed on radiotherapy plus ipilimumab. The rearrangement joins TRBV18 to TRBJ2-7; maybe TRBD2 (6 bases). The sequencing here drew on peripheral blood, taken from a patient treated with radiotherapy plus ipilimumab. Written as DNA, the CDR3 is TGTGCCAGCTCACCAGGAGGGGTAAAGTACGAGCAGTACTTC. As protein: CASSPGGVKYEQYF. The variable domain in full, with the rest retrieved from reference TRBV18 and TRBJ2-7, is NAGVMQNPRHLVRRRGQEARLRCSPMKGHSHVYWYRQLPEEGLKFMVYLQKENIIDESGMPKERFSAEFPKEGPSILRIQQVVRGDSAAYFCASSPGGVKYEQYFGPGTRLTVT.